This T cell receptor beta chain originates from a study of OX40 agonist ivuxolimab in advanced cancers. At the level of the whole study: Ivuxolimab was a fully human IgG2 agonistic monoclonal antibody targeting the costimulatory receptor OX40 (CD134). Intravenous ivuxolimab was administered to patients every 2 weeks at six dose levels: 0.01, 0.1, 0.3, 1.5, 3 and 10 mg/kg. Of the roughly 54 dose-escalation patients, hepatocellular carcinoma was present in around 20, melanoma in some 15, renal cell carcinoma in 9 and head and neck cancer in 9. A male proportion of under 85% and a mean age of around 60 years, ranging from roughly 23 to 85, were recorded for the dose-escalation cohort. Prior anti-PD-1, anti-PD-L1 or anti-CTLA-4 therapy was permitted, and checkpoint inhibitors had been received by under 50% of dose-escalation patients. Partial responses occurred in three dose-escalation patients: two with cutaneous melanoma and one with hepatocellular carcinoma. Peripheral TCRbeta sequencing aimed to test whether ivuxolimab altered TCR sequence diversity and caused clonal T-cell expansion. The paper describes the monotherapy dose-escalation part (N ≈ 50 patients) of the phase I trial of ivuxolimab.

The paper as a whole reports these results and caveats: The antigen specificity of the peripheral T cells that underwent clonal expansion was not determined. At doses of 0.1 to 3.0 mg/kg, clonal expansion of both CD4+ and CD8+ T cells in blood was seen between baseline and week 6. In the 0.1-3.0 mg/kg groups, partial responders were among the patients with the lowest normalized peripheral clonal expansion, particularly in CD8+ T cells. On average, CD8+ T cells showed more expanded clones than CD4+ T cells after ivuxolimab. Low levels of normalized T-cell clonal expansion were also shown by some nonresponding patients.

A note on this clone: Its antigen remains undetermined. No much larger clone exists at a distance of one base, and base qualities are not known.

Taken from the germline V gene, the CDR1 and CDR2 loops are SGHTA and FQGNSA. There are 15 amino acids in the CDR3, from cysteine to phenylalanine inclusive. The kept DNA is CDR3 alone, 45 bases in frame from the first base. V drops 6 bases and J drops 3 bases, leaving 17 bases in between. The trial excluded patients who had a history of autoimmune disease or who were on systemic immunosuppression. Peripheral blood for TCR sequencing was collected from all dose cohorts at baseline, on cycle 4 day 1, and on cycle 7 day 1. The samples were taken from a phase I, first-in-human, multicenter, open-label dose-escalation trial of ivuxolimab. Adults with locally advanced or metastatic head and neck squamous cell, hepatocellular, melanoma or renal cell carcinoma were enrolled in the trial. CD4+ and CD8+ T cells were sorted separately from peripheral blood before TCR sequencing. For sequencing of the TCRbeta CDR3 region, genomic DNA was extracted from the sorted cells. The immunoSEQ Assay was used for sequencing of TCRbeta CDR3 regions. As stored in TCRdb, this immuneACCESS dataset retains in-frame rearrangements with V and J assigned. A fraction of the clones does not appear; measured against another copy, unresolved V genes explain less than half of the discrepancy, and the remainder lacks a known reason. This sample lists about 83,000 clones; about 88% were detected once. The ten largest account for 0.72% of the sample.

Sequences were derived from CD4+ or CD8+ T cells sorted from blood, sampled in a trial of the OX40 agonist ivuxolimab. The chain was built from TRBV7-2 and TRBJ1-2, with TRBD1 perhaps the D gene, on 5 matching bases. This TCR was recovered from an adult with an advanced solid tumor such as melanoma, head and neck, liver or kidney cancer. The sequenced DNA is TGTGCCAGCAGTAAGGGGCCCTATATAGACTATGGCTACACCTTC. Its protein product is CASSKGPYIDYGYTF.